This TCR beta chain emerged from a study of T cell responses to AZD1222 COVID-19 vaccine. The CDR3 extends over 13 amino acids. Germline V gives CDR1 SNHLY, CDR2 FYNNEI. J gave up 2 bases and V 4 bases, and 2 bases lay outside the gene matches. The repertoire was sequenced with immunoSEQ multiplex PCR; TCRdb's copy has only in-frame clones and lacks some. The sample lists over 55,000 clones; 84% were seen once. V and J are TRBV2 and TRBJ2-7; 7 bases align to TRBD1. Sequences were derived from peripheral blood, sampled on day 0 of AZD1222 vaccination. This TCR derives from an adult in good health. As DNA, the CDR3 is TGTGCCAGCAGTGGACAGGGTACCTACGAGCAGTACTTC. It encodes CASSGQGTYEQYF.